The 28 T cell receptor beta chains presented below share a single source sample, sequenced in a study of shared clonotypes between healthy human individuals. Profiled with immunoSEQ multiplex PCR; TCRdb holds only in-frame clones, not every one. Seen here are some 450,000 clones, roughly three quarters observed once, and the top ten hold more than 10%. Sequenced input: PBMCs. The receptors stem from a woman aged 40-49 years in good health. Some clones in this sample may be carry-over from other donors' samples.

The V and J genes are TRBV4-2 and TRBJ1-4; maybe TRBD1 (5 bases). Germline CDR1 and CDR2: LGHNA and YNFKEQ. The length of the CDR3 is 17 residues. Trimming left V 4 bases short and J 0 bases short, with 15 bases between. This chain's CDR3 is CASSPSGTAATNEKLFF. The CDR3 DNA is TGTGCCAGCAGCCCCTCCGGGACGGCCGCAACTAATGAAAAACTGTTTTTT.

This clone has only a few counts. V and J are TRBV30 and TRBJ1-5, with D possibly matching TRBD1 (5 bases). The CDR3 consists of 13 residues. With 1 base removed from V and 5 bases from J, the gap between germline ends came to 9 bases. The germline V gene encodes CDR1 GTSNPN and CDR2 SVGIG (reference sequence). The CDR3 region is CAWSGQTDQPQHF. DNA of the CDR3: TGTGCCTGGAGTGGGCAGACAGATCAGCCCCAGCATTTT.

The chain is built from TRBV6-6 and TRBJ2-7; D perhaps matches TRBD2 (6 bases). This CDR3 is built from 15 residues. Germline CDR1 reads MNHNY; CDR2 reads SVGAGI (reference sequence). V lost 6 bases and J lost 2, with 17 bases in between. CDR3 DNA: TGTGCCAGCAGCTCCGGCGGGGACGGGACCTACGAGCAGTACTTC. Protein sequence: CASSSGGDGTYEQYF.

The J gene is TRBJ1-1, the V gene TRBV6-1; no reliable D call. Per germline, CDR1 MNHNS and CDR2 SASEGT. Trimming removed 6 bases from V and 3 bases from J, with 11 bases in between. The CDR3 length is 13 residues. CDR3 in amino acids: CASRSNRDTEAFF. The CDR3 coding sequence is TGTGCCAGCAGATCGAACCGTGACACTGAAGCTTTCTTT.

The CDR3 is CASSRDGNYGYTF. The CDR3 DNA is TGTGCCAGCAGCCGCGACGGCAACTATGGCTACACCTTC. This chain links TRBV27 with TRBJ1-2, with unresolved D. V was cut by 6 bases and J by 2 bases, with 10 bases left in between. Germline V gene data show CDR1 as MNHEY and CDR2 as SMNVEV (reference sequence). The CDR3 sequence is 13 residues long.

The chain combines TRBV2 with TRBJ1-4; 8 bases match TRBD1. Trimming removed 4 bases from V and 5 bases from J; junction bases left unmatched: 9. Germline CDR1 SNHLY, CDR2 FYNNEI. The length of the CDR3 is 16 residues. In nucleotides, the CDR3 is TGTGCCAGCAGTGGAGGCGGGACAGGTAGAAATGAAAAACTGTTTTTT. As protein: CASSGGGTGRNEKLFF.

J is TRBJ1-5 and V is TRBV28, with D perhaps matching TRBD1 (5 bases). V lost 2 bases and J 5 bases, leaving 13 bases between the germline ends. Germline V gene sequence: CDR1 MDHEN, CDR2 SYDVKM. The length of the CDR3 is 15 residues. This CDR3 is CASSLTPSGDQPQHF. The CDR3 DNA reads TGTGCCAGCAGTTTAACTCCCTCGGGGGATCAGCCCCAGCATTTT. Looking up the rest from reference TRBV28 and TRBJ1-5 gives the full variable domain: DVKVTQSSRYLVKRTGEKVFLECVQDMDHENMFWYRQDPGLGLRLIYFSYDVKMKEKGDIPEGYSVSREKKERFSLILESASTNQTSMYLCASSLTPSGDQPQHFGDGTRLSIL.

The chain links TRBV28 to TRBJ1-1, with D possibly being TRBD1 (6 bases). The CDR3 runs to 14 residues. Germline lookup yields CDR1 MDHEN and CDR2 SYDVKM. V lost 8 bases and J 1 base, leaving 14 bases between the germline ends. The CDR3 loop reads CASHAGHANTEAFF. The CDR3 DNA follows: TGTGCCAGCCATGCGGGACACGCGAACACTGAAGCTTTCTTT. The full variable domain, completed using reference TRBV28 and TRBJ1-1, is DVKVTQSSRYLVKRTGEKVFLECVQDMDHENMFWYRQDPGLGLRLIYFSYDVKMKEKGDIPEGYSVSREKKERFSLILESASTNQTSMYLCASHAGHANTEAFFGQGTRLTVV.

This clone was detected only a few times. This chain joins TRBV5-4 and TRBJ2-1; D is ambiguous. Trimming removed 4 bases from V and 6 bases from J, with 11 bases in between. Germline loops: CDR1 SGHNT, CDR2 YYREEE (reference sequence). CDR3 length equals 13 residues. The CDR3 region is CASSPEPPNEQFF. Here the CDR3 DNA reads TGTGCCAGCAGCCCCGAACCCCCCAATGAGCAGTTCTTC.

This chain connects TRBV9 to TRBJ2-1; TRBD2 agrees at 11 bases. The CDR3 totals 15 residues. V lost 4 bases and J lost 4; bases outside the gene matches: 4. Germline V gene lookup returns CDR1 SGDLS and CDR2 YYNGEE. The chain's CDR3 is CASSTLAGGYNEQFF. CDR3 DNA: TGTGCCAGCAGCACCTTAGCGGGAGGGTACAATGAGCAGTTCTTC.

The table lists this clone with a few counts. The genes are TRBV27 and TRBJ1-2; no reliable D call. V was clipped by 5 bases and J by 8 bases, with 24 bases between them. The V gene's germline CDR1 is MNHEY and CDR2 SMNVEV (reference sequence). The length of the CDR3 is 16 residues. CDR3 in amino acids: CASSPLWEGPLVGYTF. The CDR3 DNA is TGTGCCAGCAGTCCCCTGTGGGAGGGCCCTCTTGTCGGCTACACCTTC.

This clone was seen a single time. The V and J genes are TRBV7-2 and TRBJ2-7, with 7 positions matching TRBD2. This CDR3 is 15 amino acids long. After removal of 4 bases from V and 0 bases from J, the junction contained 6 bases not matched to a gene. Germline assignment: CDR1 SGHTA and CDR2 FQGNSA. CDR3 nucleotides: TGTGCCAGCAGCTCTTCTAGCGGACACTCCTACGAGCAGTACTTC. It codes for CASSSSSGHSYEQYF.

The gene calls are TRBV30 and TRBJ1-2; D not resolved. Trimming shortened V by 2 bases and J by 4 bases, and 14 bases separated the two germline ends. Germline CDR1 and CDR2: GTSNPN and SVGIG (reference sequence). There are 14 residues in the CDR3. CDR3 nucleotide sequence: TGTGCCTGGAGTCCGACGTTGGGCTCCTATGGCTACACCTTC. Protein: CAWSPTLGSYGYTF.

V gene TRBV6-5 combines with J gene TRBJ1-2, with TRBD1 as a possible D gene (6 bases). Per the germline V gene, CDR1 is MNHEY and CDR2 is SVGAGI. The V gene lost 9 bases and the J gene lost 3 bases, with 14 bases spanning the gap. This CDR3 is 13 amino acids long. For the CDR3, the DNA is TGTGCCAGTGCGGATTACAGGGACTATGGCTACACCTTC. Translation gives CASADYRDYGYTF.

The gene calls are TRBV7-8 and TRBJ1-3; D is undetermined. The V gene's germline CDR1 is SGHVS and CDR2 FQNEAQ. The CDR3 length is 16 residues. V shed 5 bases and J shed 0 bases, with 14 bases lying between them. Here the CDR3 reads CASSLRQSLSGNTIYF. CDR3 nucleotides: TGTGCCAGCAGCCTCCGCCAGTCGCTCTCTGGAAACACCATATATTTT.

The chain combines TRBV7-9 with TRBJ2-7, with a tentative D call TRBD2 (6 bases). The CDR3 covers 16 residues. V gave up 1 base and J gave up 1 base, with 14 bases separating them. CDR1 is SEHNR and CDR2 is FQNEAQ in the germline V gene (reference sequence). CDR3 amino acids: CASSLVLRGRSYEQYF. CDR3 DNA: TGTGCCAGCAGCTTAGTGTTGCGGGGAAGATCCTACGAGCAGTACTTC.

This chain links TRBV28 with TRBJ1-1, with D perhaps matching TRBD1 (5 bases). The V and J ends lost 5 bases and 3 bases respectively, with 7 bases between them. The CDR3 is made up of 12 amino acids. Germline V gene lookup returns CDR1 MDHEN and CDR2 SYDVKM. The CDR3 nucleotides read TGTGCCAGCAGTGGGGGGTACACTGAAGCTTTCTTT. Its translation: CASSGGYTEAFF.

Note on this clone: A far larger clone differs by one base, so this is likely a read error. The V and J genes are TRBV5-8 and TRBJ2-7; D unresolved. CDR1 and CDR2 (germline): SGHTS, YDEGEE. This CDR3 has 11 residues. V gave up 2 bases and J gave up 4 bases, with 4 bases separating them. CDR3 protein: CASSLGYEQYF. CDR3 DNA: TGTGCCAGCAGCTTAGGGTACGAGCAGTACTTC.

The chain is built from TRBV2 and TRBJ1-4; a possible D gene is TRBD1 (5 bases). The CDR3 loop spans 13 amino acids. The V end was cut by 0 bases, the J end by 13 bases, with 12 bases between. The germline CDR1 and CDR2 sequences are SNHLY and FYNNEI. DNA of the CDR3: TGTGCCAGCAGTGAAGCTCCGCGGGGGGGACTGTTTTTT. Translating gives CASSEAPRGGLFF.

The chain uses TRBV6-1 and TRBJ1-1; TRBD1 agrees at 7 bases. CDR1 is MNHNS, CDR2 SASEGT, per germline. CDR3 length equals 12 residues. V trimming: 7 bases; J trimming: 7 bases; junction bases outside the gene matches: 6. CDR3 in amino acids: CASKNRGGEAFF. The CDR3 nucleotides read TGTGCCAGCAAGAACAGGGGCGGTGAAGCTTTCTTT.

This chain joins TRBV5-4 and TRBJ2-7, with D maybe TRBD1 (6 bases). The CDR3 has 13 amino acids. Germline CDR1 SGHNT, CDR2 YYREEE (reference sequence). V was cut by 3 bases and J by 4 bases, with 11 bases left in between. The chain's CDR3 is CASSYEGEYEQYF. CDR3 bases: TGTGCCAGCAGCTACGAGGGGGAATACGAGCAGTACTTC.

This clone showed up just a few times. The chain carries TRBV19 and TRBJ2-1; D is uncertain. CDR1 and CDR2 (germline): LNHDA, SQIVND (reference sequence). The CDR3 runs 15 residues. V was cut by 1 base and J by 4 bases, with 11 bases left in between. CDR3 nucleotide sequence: TGTGCCAGTAGTATAGTACGAGGCTCATACAATGAGCAGTTCTTC. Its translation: CASSIVRGSYNEQFF. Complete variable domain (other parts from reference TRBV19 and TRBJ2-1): DGGITQSPKYLFRKEGQNVTLSCEQNLNHDAMYWYRQDPGQGLRLIYYSQIVNDFQKGDIAEGYSVSREKKESFPLTVTSAQKNPTAFYLCASSIVRGSYNEQFFGPGTRLTVL.

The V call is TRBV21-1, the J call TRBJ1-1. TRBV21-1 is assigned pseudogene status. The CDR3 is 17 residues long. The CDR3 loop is CASSKEFPGTPNTEAFF. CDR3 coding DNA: TGTGCCAGCAGCAAAGAATTTCCCGGGACCCCGAACACTGAAGCTTTCTTT.

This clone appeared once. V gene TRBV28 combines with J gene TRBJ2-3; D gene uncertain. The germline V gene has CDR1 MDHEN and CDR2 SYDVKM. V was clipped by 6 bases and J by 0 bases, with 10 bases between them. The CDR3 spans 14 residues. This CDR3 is CASRGGYSTDTQYF. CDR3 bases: TGTGCCAGCAGGGGCGGTTATAGCACAGATACGCAGTATTTT.

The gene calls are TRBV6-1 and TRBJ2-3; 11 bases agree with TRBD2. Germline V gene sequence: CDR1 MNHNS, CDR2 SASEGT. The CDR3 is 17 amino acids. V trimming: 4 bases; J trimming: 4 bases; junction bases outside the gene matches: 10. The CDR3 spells CASSGRLAGKSADTQYF. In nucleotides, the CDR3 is TGTGCCAGCAGTGGTCGACTAGCGGGAAAGAGTGCAGATACGCAGTATTTT.

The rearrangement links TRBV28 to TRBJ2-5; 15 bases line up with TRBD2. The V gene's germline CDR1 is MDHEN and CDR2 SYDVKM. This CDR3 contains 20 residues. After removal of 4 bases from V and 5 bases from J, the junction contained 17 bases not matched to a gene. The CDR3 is CASSSPGTSGRLGSGETQYF. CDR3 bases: TGTGCCAGCAGTTCACCCGGGACTAGCGGGAGGTTAGGCTCCGGGGAGACCCAGTACTTC.

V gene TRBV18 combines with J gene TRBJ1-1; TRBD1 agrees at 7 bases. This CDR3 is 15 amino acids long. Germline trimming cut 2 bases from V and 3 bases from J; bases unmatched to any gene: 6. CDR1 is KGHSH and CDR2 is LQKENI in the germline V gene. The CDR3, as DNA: TGTGCCAGCTCACCATCAACAGGGGCGGACACTGAAGCTTTCTTT. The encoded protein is CASSPSTGADTEAFF.

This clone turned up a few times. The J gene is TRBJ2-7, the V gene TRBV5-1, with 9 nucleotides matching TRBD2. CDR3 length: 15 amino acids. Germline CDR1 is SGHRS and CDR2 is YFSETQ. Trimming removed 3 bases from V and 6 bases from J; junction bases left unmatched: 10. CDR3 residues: CASSSSSGIFREQYF. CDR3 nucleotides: TGCGCCAGCAGCTCCTCTAGCGGGATCTTTCGCGAGCAGTACTTC.